This TCR beta chain was captured by sequencing in a study of shared clonotypes between healthy human individuals (dated by TCRdb to the early 2020s). Some background on the complete study: Two women and a few men aged 18 to 49 years were included in the cohort. Each donor's leukapheresis produced roughly between about 0.8 and 10 billion PBMCs. To estimate repertoire size and how much clonotype sharing occurs between individuals, the study deeply sequenced the blood TCR repertoires of about 5 healthy adults. To increase sequencing depth and limit assay-specific biases, different laboratories used diverse techniques to prepare libraries and sequence TCR repertoires.

Broader findings and caveats from the paper: Pairwise subsampling led to the expectation that sequencing depth would affect the degree of clonotype sharing among donors. The small number of donors limited the genetic and exposure-history diversity represented. Sampling was restricted to blood, and TCR repertoires in tissues likely differ from the TCR repertoires found in blood.

Healthy HIV-negative adults with no recently reported acute infections or vaccinations were included as donors. Every donor was a Caucasian adult living in Nashville, Tennessee, USA. For unsorted samples, 96 million or so PBMCs were counted, and genomic DNA was extracted using the QIAamp DNA Blood Mini kit. Blood was collected by leukapheresis, and PBMCs were isolated by Ficoll-Histopaque density gradient centrifugation and then cryopreserved in liquid nitrogen vapor phase. TCR CDR3 regions were amplified from genomic DNA by multiplex PCR using the deep immunoSEQ assay. For each cell subset, the extracted genomic DNA was distributed evenly across all wells of several immunoSEQ 96-well plates, and each plate served as one replicate. For unsorted PBMC, roughly 300 ng of genomic DNA, equivalent to 25,000 to 35,000 T cell genomes, went into each replicate PCR. Ten immunoSEQ deep assay plates were used to sequence the unsorted PBMC genomic DNA. The purified libraries were quantified using a Qubit 3.0 fluorometer, sized with a Bioanalyzer 2100, and then quantified again using the KAPA Library Quantification kit. Every immunoSEQ 96-well plate was sequenced on a separate single-read 150-cycle Illumina NextSeq 550 flow cell. The source study handled its data this way. The immunoSEQ output contained only junctional sequences without quality scores, so filtering could not match that applied to full-length reads. To assign V/J genes and CDR3, sequences were annotated against IMGT germline references using PyIR, a Python wrapper for IgBLAST v1.9. Reads were removed for weak V/J assignments (E-value above 1e-6), missing CDR3, stop codons, out-of-frame junctions, or ambiguous translated residues. V3J clonotypes were defined as sequences sharing an identical inferred V gene, J gene, and CDR3 amino acid sequence. Percentage overlap between repertoires was calculated by dividing the number of shared unique clonotypes by the size of the smaller repertoire. Repertoire richness was assessed with RTK rarefaction, the Chao1 estimator, and Recon v2.1 estimates of unobserved clonotypes. Here the immuneACCESS table is served through TCRdb, limited to in-frame sequences with V and J called. Missing clones are a known gap in these copies; in checked studies unresolved V genes cover under half, and the rest lacks a known reason. Clone size and the V and J calls come from that table; the DNA yielded D and trimming. The sample table records some 470,000 clones; 76% of these occur just once. 13% of the sample goes to the ten largest clones.

V gives up 4 bases and J gives up 6 bases, and the segment between their germline ends measures 16 bases. CDR1 and CDR2 (SGHRS, YFSETQ) derive from the germline V gene. The CDR3 measures 15 amino acids from cysteine to phenylalanine. CDR3 DNA only is kept here, 45 bases in frame from base 1. A note on this clone: Its antigen is still unknown. Base-call qualities are not available, and no considerably larger clone is one nucleotide away.

The clonotype comes from a woman between 40 and 50 years old in good health. Some clones in this sample may be carry-over from other donors' samples. The chain is assembled from TRBV5-1 and TRBJ1-4; the D gene is perhaps TRBD1, on 6 matching bases. Sequenced: PBMCs. In nucleotides, the sequence is TGCGCCAGCAGCCCTGCCAGGACAGCCGATGAAAAACTGTTTTTT. The resulting protein is CASSPARTADEKLFF.